This T cell receptor beta chain was sequenced in a study of T cells in Graves' hyperthyroidism and ophthalmopathy (dated by TCRdb to the late 2010s). With regard to the full study: Peripheral blood samples were taken at the time of initial diagnosis, prior to any treatment. Once sampling was done, hyperthyroidism patients were given methimazole at a starting dose of 30 mg daily, whereas ophthalmopathy patients were given high-dose intravenous methylprednisolone. A discovery cohort of about a hundred patients, approximately 45 with Graves' ophthalmopathy and about 58 with stable Graves' hyperthyroidism, was used to find distinguishing TCR V-J signatures. The paper describes TCR Vbeta CDR3 sequencing of fewer than 150 peripheral blood samples, made up of about 41 ophthalmopathy patients, some 80 hyperthyroidism patients and 17 progressor patients. An independent validation cohort of under 20 hyperthyroidism patients and 17 patients who later progressed to ophthalmopathy tested prospective prediction of ophthalmopathy. The 100 or so discovery patients were randomly split 7:3 into training and test sets. In addition, the study compared T-cell repertoires in thyroid tissue and in blood from about six Graves' hyperthyroidism patients. The paper's findings and limits, for the study overall: No statistical method was used to fix the sample size in advance, and group allocation was not hidden from the investigators. Ophthalmopathy was separated from stable hyperthyroidism by a 13 V-J signature model, with around 90% sensitivity and about 81% specificity obtained in cross-validation and 80%/75% obtained in testing. In validation, the model predicted progression to ophthalmopathy with approximately 71% sensitivity and 72% to 85% specificity, a median of roughly seven months before onset. Most expanded thyroid clonotypes (frequency above 0.001) were also detected in blood, a finding suggesting that blood repertoires may reflect thyroid immune responses.

The TCR beta CDR3 regions were amplified from the RNA transcripts. For the first round of RT-PCR on the TCR CDR3, the HTBI primer set was used together with the Qiagen OneStep RT-PCR kit. The libraries were constructed in a second round of multiplex PCR and then size-selected and purified. Sequencing of the libraries was done on an Illumina HiSeq2000 using paired-end 100 bp reads. Per the authors' processing: Raw data were processed with SOAPnuke, discarding reads with adapters, uncalled bases, mean Phred below 15, or no exact constant-primer or identifier match. COPE v1.2.5 was used to merge the high-quality paired reads, and each unique nucleotide sequence was defined as a clonotype. Clonotypes were aligned to IMGT TRBV, TRBD and TRBJ reference segments using MiTCR v1.1. The analysis was restricted to V-J combinations with a frequency above 0.0001, which together covered around 99% of the repertoires. A TCS score was defined as the ratio between F50 (clonal expansion) and ExV (chaos), using BLOSUM62-based TCRdist between CDR3 peptides within each V-J. Welch's t-statistics and random forest reduced around 550 V-J features to 13, which were used in a naive Bayes classifier (R e1071). The public reads were reprocessed in TCRdb via fastp at Q25 and MiXCR, keeping in-frame beta chains. Here each entry gathers all rows of one CDR3 protein and keeps the most common genes and DNA. The V and J calls, along with clone size, are taken from TCRdb and not from the paper's own processing. This sample comprises over 550,000 distinct CDR3 sequences, 15% to 20% of them detected only once. In total, the top ten clones hold more than 15% of the sample.

This clonotype has a count of ten or more. It lacks a known antigen. No clone much larger than this one lies a single base away; base qualities are absent. Stable Graves' hyperthyroidism was defined as the absence of progression to ophthalmopathy over 18 months of follow-up. The hyperthyroidism patients were between 18 and 65 years old and newly diagnosed, with a disease duration of less than 2 months. Any patient with an uncontrolled infection, another autoimmune disease, pregnancy or lactation was excluded. Diagnoses relied on clinical symptoms, serum thyroxine and TRAb, thyroid ultrasound and orbital computed tomography. PBMCs were isolated from approximately 10 ml of fresh peripheral blood by Ficoll-Paque density gradient centrifugation. Trizol reagent was used to extract total RNA, and RNA quality was then checked on an Agilent 2100 Bioanalyzer. The germline V gene encodes CDR1 DFQATT and CDR2 SNEGSKA (reference sequence). The junction carries 8 bases between V and J, which are trimmed by 0 bases and 2 bases respectively. The CDR3 has 14 amino acids, counting the end cysteine and phenylalanine. Only CDR3 DNA remains: 42 bases, in frame from the first base.

The sequence joins TRBV20-1 to TRBJ2-1, with the D gene not clear enough to name. Source material: blood. This clonotype originated in a woman between 18 and 30 years old with Graves' hyperthyroidism. The CDR3 region has the sequence CSARDWQTYNEQFF. The DNA reads as follows: TGCAGTGCTAGAGATTGGCAGACCTACAATGAGCAGTTCTTC.